This T cell receptor (beta chain) comes out of a study of early T cells in non-severe SARS-CoV-2 infection. Study-wide findings and caveats: Reliance on VDJdb matching favored anti-spike CD8 responses; private and CD4 specificities were missed.

One entry per CDR3 protein results from TCRdb running MiXCR on the 5' RACE reads. The table records just over 95,000 distinct CDR3 sequences, approximately 11% of them present only once. A note on this clonotype: The antigen is not known.

This CDR3 is built from 18 residues. Per germline, CDR1 SEHNR and CDR2 FQNEAQ (reference sequence). V was cut by 7 bases and J by 2 bases, with 27 bases left in between. This TCR came from an adult who was a healthcare worker with PCR-confirmed SARS-CoV-2 infection or an uninfected control (not recorded which). The source material was whole blood, sampled at baseline. The chain is built from TRBV7-9 and TRBJ2-7; D unclear. The CDR3 here is CASTPPDGRSALTYEQYF. CDR3 nucleotides: TGTGCCAGCACCCCCCCCGACGGACGGAGCGCATTAACCTACGAGCAGTACTTC.